A few counts support the clone carrying this T cell receptor beta chain. Antigen: not known. There are 12 residues in the CDR3. Germline-derived CDR1 and CDR2 are DFQATT and SNEGSKA (reference sequence). V was pared by 3 bases and J by 9 bases, with 14 bases between. Then a second PCR, running about 6 to 12 cycles, was carried out with a sample-barcoded 5' primer and a J-beta primer mix. Each CDR3 protein gets one entry after TCRdb re-called the 5' RACE reads with MiXCR. The data show about 730,000 distinct CDR3 sequences, roughly 44% seen once. This entry is derived from a study of blood T cells in healthy people across ages. General study results and limits: Because donor CMV status was unknown, expanded clonotype changes were possibly confounded.

Each donor supplied roughly 9.1 milliliters of peripheral blood. This rearrangement joins TRBV20-1 to TRBJ1-2; D remains unclear. Sequences were obtained from blood. The clonotype was recovered from a woman between 55 and 75 years old in good health. The CDR3 region is CSASPGRGSYTF. CDR3 bases: TGCAGTGCTAGTCCCGGGCGTGGGAGCTACACCTTC.